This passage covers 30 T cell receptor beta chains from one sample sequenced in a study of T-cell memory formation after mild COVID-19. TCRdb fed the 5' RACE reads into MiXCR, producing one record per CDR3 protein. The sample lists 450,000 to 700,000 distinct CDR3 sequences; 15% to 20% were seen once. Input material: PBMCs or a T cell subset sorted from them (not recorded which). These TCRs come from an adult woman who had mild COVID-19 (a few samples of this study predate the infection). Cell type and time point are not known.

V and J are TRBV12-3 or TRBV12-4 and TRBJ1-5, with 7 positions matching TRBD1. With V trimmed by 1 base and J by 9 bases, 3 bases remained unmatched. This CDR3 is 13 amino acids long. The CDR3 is CASSLDRGRPQHF. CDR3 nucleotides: TGTGCCAGCAGTTTAGACAGGGGTAGGCCCCAGCATTTT.

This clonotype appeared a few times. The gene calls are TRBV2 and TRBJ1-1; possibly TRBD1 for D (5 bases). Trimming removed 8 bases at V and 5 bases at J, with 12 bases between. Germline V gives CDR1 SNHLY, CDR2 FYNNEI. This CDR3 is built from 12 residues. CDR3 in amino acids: CASPQQGTEAFF. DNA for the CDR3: TGTGCCAGCCCCCAGCAGGGAACTGAAGCTTTCTTT. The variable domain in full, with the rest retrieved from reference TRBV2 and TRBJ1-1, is EPEVTQTPSHQVTQMGQEVILRCVPISNHLYFYWYRQILGQKVEFLVSFYNNEISEKSEIFDDQFSVERPDGSNFTLKIRSTKLEDSAMYFCASPQQGTEAFFGQGTRLTVV.

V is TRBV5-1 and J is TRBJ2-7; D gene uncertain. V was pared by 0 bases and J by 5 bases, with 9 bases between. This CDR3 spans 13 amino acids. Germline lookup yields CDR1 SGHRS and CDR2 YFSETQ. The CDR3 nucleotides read TGCGCCAGCAGCTTGGCTGGAGAGGACGAGCAGTACTTC. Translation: CASSLAGEDEQYF.

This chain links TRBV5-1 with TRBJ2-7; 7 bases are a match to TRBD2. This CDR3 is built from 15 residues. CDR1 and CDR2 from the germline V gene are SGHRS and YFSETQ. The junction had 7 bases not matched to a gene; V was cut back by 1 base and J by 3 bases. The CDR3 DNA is TGCGCCAGCAGCTTGTGGGCGGGAGATGGCTACGAGCAGTACTTC. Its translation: CASSLWAGDGYEQYF. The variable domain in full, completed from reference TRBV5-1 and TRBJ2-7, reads KAGVTQTPRYLIKTRGQQVTLSCSPISGHRSVSWYQQTPGQGLQFLFEYFSETQRNKGNFPGRFSGRQFSNSRSEMNVSTLELGDSALYLCASSLWAGDGYEQYFGPGTRLTVT.

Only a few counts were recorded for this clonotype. CDR3 sequence: CARGDSPYEQYF. The CDR3 bases are TGTGCCCGGGGAGACTCACCCTACGAGCAGTACTTC. This chain joins TRBV10-3 and TRBJ2-7, with D possibly matching TRBD2 (5 bases). Between the trimmed V and J ends, which lost 11 bases and 2 bases, there was a span of 13 bases. This CDR3 contains 12 residues. Germline V CDR1 and CDR2: ENHRY, SYGVKD.

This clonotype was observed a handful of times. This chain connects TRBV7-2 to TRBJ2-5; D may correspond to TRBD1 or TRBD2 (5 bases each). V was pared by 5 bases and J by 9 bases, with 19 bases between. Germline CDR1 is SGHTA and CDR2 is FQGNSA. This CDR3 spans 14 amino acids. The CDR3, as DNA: TGTGCCAGCAGCCAAAGGCAGGGCCCGGGGCCCCAGTACTTC. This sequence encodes CASSQRQGPGPQYF.

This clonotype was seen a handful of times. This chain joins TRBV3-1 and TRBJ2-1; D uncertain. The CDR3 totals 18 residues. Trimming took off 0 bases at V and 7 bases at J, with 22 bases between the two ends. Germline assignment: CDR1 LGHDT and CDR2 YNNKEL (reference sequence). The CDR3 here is CASSQDRMGNSLRNEQFF. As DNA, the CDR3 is TGTGCCAGCAGCCAAGATCGGATGGGGAACTCTCTGAGAAATGAGCAGTTCTTC.

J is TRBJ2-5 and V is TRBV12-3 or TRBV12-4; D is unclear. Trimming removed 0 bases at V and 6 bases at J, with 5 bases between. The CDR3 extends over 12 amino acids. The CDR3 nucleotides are TGTGCCAGCAGTTTAGCATTGAAGACCCAGTACTTC. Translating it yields CASSLALKTQYF.

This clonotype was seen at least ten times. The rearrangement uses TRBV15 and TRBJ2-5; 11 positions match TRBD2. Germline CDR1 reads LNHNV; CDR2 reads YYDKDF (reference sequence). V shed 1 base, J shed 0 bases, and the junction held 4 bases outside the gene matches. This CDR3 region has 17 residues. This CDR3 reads CATSRVRLAGNQETQYF. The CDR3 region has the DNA TGTGCCACCAGCAGAGTTAGACTAGCGGGGAACCAAGAGACCCAGTACTTC.

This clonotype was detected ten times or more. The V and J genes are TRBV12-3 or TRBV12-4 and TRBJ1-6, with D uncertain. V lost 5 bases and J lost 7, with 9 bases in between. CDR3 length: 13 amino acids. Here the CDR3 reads CASSLRENSPLHF. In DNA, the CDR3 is TGTGCCAGCAGTCTCAGAGAGAATTCACCCCTCCACTTT.

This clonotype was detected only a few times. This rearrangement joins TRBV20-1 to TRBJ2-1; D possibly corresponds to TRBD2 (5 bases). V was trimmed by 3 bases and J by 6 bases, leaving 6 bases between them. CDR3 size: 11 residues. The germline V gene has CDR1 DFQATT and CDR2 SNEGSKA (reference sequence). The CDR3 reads CSASRGNEQFF. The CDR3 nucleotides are TGCAGTGCTAGTCGGGGCAATGAGCAGTTCTTC.

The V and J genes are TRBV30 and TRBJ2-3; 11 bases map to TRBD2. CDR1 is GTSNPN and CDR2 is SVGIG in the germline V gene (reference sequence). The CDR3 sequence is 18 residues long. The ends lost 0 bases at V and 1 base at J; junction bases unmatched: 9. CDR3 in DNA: TGTGCCTGGAGTGTACTTGGGCTAGCGGGAGGCCGCACAGATACGCAGTATTTT. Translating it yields CAWSVLGLAGGRTDTQYF.

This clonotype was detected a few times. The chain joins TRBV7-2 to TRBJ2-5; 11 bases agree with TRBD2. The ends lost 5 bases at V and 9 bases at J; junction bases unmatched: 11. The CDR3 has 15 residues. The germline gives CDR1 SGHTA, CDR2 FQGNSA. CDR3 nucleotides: TGTGCCAGCAGCCTACGGCTAGCGGGAGGCGGGGCCCAGTACTTC. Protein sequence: CASSLRLAGGGAQYF.

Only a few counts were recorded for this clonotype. The DNA of the CDR3 is TGTGCCAGCAGCTTATTTAGCGGGGGCACAGATACGCAGTATTTT. This encodes CASSLFSGGTDTQYF. The chain combines TRBV7-3 with TRBJ2-3; 8 nucleotides agree with TRBD2. The CDR3 loop spans 15 amino acids. V shed 2 bases, J shed 1 base, and the junction held 2 bases outside the gene matches. CDR1 and CDR2 from the germline V gene are SGHTA and FQGTGA.

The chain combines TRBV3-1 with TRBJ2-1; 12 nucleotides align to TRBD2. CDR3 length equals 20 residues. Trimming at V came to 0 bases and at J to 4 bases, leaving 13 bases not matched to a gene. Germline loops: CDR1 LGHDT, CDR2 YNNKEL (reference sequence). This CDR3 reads CASSQDDRGFGLAGYNEQFF. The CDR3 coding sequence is TGTGCCAGCAGCCAAGACGACAGGGGGTTCGGACTAGCGGGGTACAATGAGCAGTTCTTC.

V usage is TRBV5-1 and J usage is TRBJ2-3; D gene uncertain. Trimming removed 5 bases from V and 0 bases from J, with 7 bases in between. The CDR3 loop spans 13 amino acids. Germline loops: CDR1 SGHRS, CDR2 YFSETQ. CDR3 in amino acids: CASSDTSTDTQYF. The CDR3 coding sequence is TGCGCCAGCAGTGATACTAGCACAGATACGCAGTATTTT.

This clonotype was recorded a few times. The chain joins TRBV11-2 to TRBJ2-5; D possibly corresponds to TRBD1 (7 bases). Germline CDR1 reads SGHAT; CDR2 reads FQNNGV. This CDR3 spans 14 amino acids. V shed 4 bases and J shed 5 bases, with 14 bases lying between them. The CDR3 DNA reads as TGTGCCAGCAGCTCGCAGGGGGGTTCGGAGACCCAGTACTTC. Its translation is CASSSQGGSETQYF.

The DNA of the CDR3 is TGTGCCATCAGTCGGACCGACGCTGAAGCTTTCTTT. It specifies CAISRTDAEAFF. The gene calls are TRBV10-3 and TRBJ1-1; D is undetermined. This CDR3 contains 12 residues. Trimming removed 5 bases at V and 6 bases at J, with 10 bases between. Germline lookup yields CDR1 ENHRY and CDR2 SYGVKD.

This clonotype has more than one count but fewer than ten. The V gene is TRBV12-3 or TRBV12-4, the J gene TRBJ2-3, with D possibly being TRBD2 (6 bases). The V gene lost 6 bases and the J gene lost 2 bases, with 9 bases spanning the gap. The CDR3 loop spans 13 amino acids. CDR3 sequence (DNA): TGTGCCAGCAGGCGGGGCACCACAGATACGCAGTATTTT. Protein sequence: CASRRGTTDTQYF.

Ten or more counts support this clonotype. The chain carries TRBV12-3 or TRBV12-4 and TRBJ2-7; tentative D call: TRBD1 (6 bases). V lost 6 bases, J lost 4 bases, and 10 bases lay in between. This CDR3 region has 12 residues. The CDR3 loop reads CASSRRGYEQYF. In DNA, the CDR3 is TGTGCCAGCAGCCGTAGGGGGTACGAGCAGTACTTC.

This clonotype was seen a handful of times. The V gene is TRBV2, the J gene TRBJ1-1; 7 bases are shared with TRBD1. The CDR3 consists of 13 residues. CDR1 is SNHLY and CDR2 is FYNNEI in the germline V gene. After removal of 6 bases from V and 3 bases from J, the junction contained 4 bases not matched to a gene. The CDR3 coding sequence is TGTGCCAGCAGCAGGGGGACGGACACTGAAGCTTTCTTT. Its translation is CASSRGTDTEAFF. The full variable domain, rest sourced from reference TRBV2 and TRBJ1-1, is EPEVTQTPSHQVTQMGQEVILRCVPISNHLYFYWYRQILGQKVEFLVSFYNNEISEKSEIFDDQFSVERPDGSNFTLKIRSTKLEDSAMYFCASSRGTDTEAFFGQGTRLTVV.

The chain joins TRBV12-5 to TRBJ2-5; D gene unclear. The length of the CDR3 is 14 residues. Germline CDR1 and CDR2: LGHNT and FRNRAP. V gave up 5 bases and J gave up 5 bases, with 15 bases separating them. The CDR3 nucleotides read TGTGCTAGTGGTCTCGACGTACGGGCCGAGACCCAGTACTTC. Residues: CASGLDVRAETQYF.

CDR3 in amino acids: CASSWGLNEKLFF. The CDR3 DNA reads TGCGCCAGCAGCTGGGGGCTTAATGAAAAACTGTTTTTT. The chain joins TRBV5-1 to TRBJ1-4, with a tentative D call TRBD1 (6 bases). The CDR3 consists of 13 residues. V shed 3 bases and J shed 4 bases, with 7 bases lying between them. The V gene's germline CDR1 is SGHRS and CDR2 YFSETQ. Full variable domain (missing parts from reference TRBV5-1 and TRBJ1-4): KAGVTQTPRYLIKTRGQQVTLSCSPISGHRSVSWYQQTPGQGLQFLFEYFSETQRNKGNFPGRFSGRQFSNSRSEMNVSTLELGDSALYLCASSWGLNEKLFFGSGTQLSVL.

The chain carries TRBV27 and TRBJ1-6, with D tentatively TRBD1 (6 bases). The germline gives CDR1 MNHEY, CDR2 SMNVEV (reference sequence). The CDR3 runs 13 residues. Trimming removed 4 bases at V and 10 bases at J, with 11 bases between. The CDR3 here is CASSWAGESPLHF. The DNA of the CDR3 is TGTGCCAGCAGTTGGGCAGGGGAATCACCCCTCCACTTT.

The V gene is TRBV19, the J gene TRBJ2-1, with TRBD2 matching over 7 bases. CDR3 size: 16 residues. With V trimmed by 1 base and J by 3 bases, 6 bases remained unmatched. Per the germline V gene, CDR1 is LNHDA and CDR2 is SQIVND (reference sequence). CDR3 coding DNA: TGTGCCAGTAGTATAGGACTAGCAGCTTACTACAATGAGCAGTTCTTC. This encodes CASSIGLAAYYNEQFF.

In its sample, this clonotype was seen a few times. Here the CDR3 reads CASSPGLAGGSYNEQFF. CDR3 nucleotides: TGTGCCAGCAGCCCGGGACTAGCGGGAGGATCCTACAATGAGCAGTTCTTC. The chain uses TRBV7-9 and TRBJ2-1; 15 bases line up with TRBD2. The CDR3 is 17 amino acids. The ends lost 5 bases at V and 1 base at J; junction bases unmatched: 3. Per germline, CDR1 SEHNR and CDR2 FQNEAQ (reference sequence).

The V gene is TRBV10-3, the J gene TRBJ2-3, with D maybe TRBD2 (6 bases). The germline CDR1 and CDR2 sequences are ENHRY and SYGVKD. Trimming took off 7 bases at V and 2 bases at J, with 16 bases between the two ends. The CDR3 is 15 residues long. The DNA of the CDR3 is TGTGCCATCAACCCAGAGATAGCGGCCACAGATACGCAGTATTTT. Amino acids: CAINPEIAATDTQYF.

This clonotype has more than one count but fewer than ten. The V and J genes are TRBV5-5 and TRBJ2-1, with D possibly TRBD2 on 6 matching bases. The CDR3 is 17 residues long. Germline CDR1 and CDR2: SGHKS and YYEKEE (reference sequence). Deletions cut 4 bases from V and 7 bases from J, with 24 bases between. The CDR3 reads CASSPAAPDGSLNEQFF. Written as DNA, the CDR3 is TGTGCCAGCAGCCCAGCGGCTCCGGACGGGAGCTTGAATGAGCAGTTCTTC. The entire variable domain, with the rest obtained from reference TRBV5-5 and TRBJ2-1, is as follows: DAGVTQSPTHLIKTRGQQVTLRCSPISGHKSVSWYQQVLGQGPQFIFQYYEKEERGRGNFPDRFSARQFPNYSSELNVNALLLGDSALYLCASSPAAPDGSLNEQFFGPGTRLTVL.

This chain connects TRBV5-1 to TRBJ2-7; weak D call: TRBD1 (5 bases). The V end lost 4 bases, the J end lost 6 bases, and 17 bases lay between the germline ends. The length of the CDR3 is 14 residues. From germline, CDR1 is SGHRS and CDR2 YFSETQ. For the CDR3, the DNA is TGCGCCAGCAGCATACAAGGGGCGTCGGGCGAGCAGTACTTC. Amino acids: CASSIQGASGEQYF.

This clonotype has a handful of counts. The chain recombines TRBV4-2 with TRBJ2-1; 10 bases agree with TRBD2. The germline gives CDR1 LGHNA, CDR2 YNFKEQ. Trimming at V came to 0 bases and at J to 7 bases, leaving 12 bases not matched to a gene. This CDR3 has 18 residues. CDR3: CASSQDQLAGVWVNEQFF. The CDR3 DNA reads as TGTGCCAGCAGCCAAGATCAGCTAGCGGGGGTGTGGGTAAATGAGCAGTTCTTC.